These 32 T cell receptor beta chains were all obtained from the same sample, sequenced in a study of T cells in Graves' hyperthyroidism and ophthalmopathy (dated by TCRdb to between 2018 and 2021). Libraries were made using multiplex PCR. The sequencing machine was an Illumina HiSeq 2000. The TCR beta CDR3 regions were amplified from RNA transcripts. The first round of RT-PCR for the TCR CDR3 was performed with the HTBI primer set and the Qiagen OneStep RT-PCR kit. The public reads were run again by TCRdb, first through fastp at Q25 and then through MiXCR, and only productive beta chains were kept. A single entry per CDR3 protein holds the most common genes and DNA from its merged rows. The table for this sample lists around 700,000 distinct CDR3 sequences; 18% of them were counted only once. The biggest ten clones account for around 17% of the sample. The material sequenced was blood. The receptors derive from a woman aged 50 to 65 with Graves' hyperthyroidism that later progressed to Graves' ophthalmopathy.

The chain is built from TRBV5-6 and TRBJ2-7; TRBD1 matches 9 bases. The CDR3 length is 15 residues. Trimming at V came to 5 bases and at J to 4 bases, leaving 10 bases not matched to a gene. CDR1 and CDR2 (germline): SGHDT, YYEEEE. CDR3: CASRSGTGQVYEQYF. The CDR3 nucleotides read TGTGCCAGCAGGTCCGGGACAGGGCAAGTTTACGAGCAGTACTTC.

This clonotype was counted only a few times. The chain combines TRBV6-1 with TRBJ2-6, with D perhaps TRBD1 (6 bases). In germline, CDR1 is MNHNS, CDR2 SASEGT. CDR3 length equals 16 residues. The germline V and J ends were trimmed by 5 bases and 1 base, with 12 bases remaining between them. The CDR3 protein is CASSWTDSSGANVLTF. For the CDR3, the DNA is TGTGCCAGCAGTTGGACAGACTCTTCTGGGGCCAACGTCCTGACTTTC.

Of note for this clonotype: A read error is possible here, since a much larger clone lies one base away. The rearrangement uses TRBV20-1 and TRBJ2-7; 12 bases are a match to TRBD2. Germline assignment: CDR1 DFQATT and CDR2 SNEGSKA (reference sequence). CDR3 length: 14 amino acids. J lost 2 bases, V lost 5 bases, and 4 bases had no gene match. The CDR3 nucleotides are TGCAGTGCTCCTACTAGCGGGGGGACCTACGAGCAGTACTTC. Translation: CSAPTSGGTYEQYF.

The chain joins TRBV6-6 to TRBJ2-3; the D is unclear. V was clipped by 0 bases and J by 2 bases, with 9 bases between them. CDR3 size: 15 residues. Germline CDR1 reads MNHNY; CDR2 reads SVGAGI (reference sequence). CDR3 sequence reads: CASSYSPSHTDTQYF. CDR3 in DNA: TGTGCCAGCAGTTACTCGCCGTCGCACACAGATACGCAGTATTTT.

In its sample, this clonotype was seen many times. The rearrangement uses TRBV3-1 and TRBJ1-1, with a possible D match to TRBD1 (5 bases). The V and J ends lost 2 bases and 4 bases respectively, with 14 bases between them. Germline assignment: CDR1 LGHDT and CDR2 YNNKEL (reference sequence). The CDR3 totals 15 residues. The CDR3 DNA sequence: TGTGCCAGCAGCCAATCTATAGCCGGGGGCACTGAAGCTTTCTTT. Translated: CASSQSIAGGTEAFF. Full variable domain (missing parts from reference TRBV3-1 and TRBJ1-1): DTAVSQTPKYLVTQMGNDKSIKCEQNLGHDTMYWYKQDSKKFLKIMFSYNNKELIINETVPNRFSPKSPDKAHLNLHINSLELGDSAVYFCASSQSIAGGTEAFFGQGTRLTVV.

V and J are TRBV6-5 and TRBJ2-2; possibly TRBD2 for D (6 bases). V was pared by 0 bases and J by 6 bases, with 11 bases between. Germline CDR1 is MNHEY and CDR2 is SVGAGI. This CDR3 has 15 residues. This CDR3 reads CASSYSASDAGELFF. In DNA form, the CDR3 reads TGTGCCAGCAGTTACTCGGCTAGCGATGCCGGGGAGCTGTTTTTT.

The rearrangement links TRBV29-1 to TRBJ1-1; no firm D call. Germline V gene sequence: CDR1 SQVTM, CDR2 ANQGSEA. There are 12 residues in the CDR3. Trimming left V 0 bases short and J 10 bases short, with 12 bases between. In nucleotides, the CDR3 is TGCAGCGTTGAAGATTCGAGGGTAGCAGCTTTCTTT. This codes for CSVEDSRVAAFF. The full variable domain, in which reference TRBV29-1 and TRBJ1-1 provide the parts outside the CDR3, is SAVISQKPSRDICQRGTSLTIQCQVDSQVTMMFWYRQQPGQSLTLIATANQGSEATYESGFVIDKFPISRPNLTFSTLTVSNMSPEDSSIYLCSVEDSRVAAFFGQGTRLTVV.

This clonotype was counted a few times. The chain carries TRBV19 and TRBJ2-7; 8 nucleotides align to TRBD1. The V gene end was trimmed by 5 bases and the J gene end by 3 bases; junction bases not matched to a gene: 6. The V gene's germline CDR1 is LNHDA and CDR2 SQIVND (reference sequence). This CDR3 is built from 14 residues. In DNA, the CDR3 is TGTGCCAGTAGTCCCTCCGGGACAGGCTACGAGCAGTACTTC. Its protein is CASSPSGTGYEQYF.

The chain's CDR3 is CASSLSETAFSTEAFF. The DNA of the CDR3 is TGTGCCAGTAGTCTCAGTGAGACAGCCTTTTCGACTGAAGCTTTCTTT. The J gene is TRBJ1-1, the V gene TRBV19; a possible D gene is TRBD1 (5 bases). V was shortened by 5 bases and J by 5 bases, with 21 bases between the two germline ends. Germline V gene data show CDR1 as LNHDA and CDR2 as SQIVND (reference sequence). The CDR3 consists of 16 residues.

This clonotype was seen more than once but under ten times. V is TRBV6-1 and J is TRBJ2-5; 7 bases map to TRBD1. Germline CDR1 reads MNHNS; CDR2 reads SASEGT. This CDR3 region has 13 residues. V trimming: 4 bases; J trimming: 4 bases; junction bases outside the gene matches: 3. CDR3 DNA: TGTGCCAGCAGTGGGAACAGGGGAGAGACCCAGTACTTC. It translates to CASSGNRGETQYF.

In this sample, this clonotype turned up many times. The chain links TRBV30 to TRBJ1-3; D uncertain. The germline V gene encodes CDR1 GTSNPN and CDR2 SVGIG (reference sequence). V dropped 0 bases and J dropped 0 bases, with 12 bases sitting between them. This CDR3 is 16 amino acids long. The DNA for the CDR3 is TGTGCCTGGAGTGTGAGTTGGTTCGGCTCTGGAAACACCATATATTTT. This sequence encodes CAWSVSWFGSGNTIYF.

The V and J genes are TRBV29-1 and TRBJ2-7; TRBD1 matches at 8 bases. The V segment lost 4 bases and the J segment 0 bases; nucleotides outside the gene matches: 2. This CDR3 contains 13 residues. Germline CDR1 SQVTM, CDR2 ANQGSEA. CDR3: CSVGDRSSYEQYF. CDR3 coding DNA: TGCAGCGTTGGGGACAGGAGCTCCTACGAGCAGTACTTC.

The gene calls are TRBV6-1 and TRBJ1-1, with 7 bases that match TRBD1. V shed 2 bases, J shed 0 bases, and the junction held 6 bases outside the gene matches. The CDR3 spans 16 residues. Germline values: CDR1 MNHNS, CDR2 SASEGT. CDR3 in DNA: TGTGCCAGCAGTGAAATTCCGGGACAGATGAACACTGAAGCTTTCTTT. This encodes CASSEIPGQMNTEAFF.

This clonotype came up a few times. The CDR3: CSVEDGASPNYGYTF. CDR3 nucleotide sequence: TGCAGCGTTGAAGATGGGGCGAGTCCTAACTATGGCTACACCTTC. This chain joins TRBV29-1 and TRBJ1-2, with D tentatively TRBD1 (5 bases). Germline V lookup: CDR1 SQVTM, CDR2 ANQGSEA. The V and J ends lost 0 bases and 0 bases respectively, with 11 bases between them. This CDR3 contains 15 residues.

This clonotype was detected many times. This chain uses TRBV12-3 or TRBV12-4 with TRBJ2-7; D possibly corresponds to TRBD1 (6 bases). This CDR3 contains 16 residues. V dropped 3 bases and J dropped 3 bases, with 18 bases sitting between them. The DNA for the CDR3 is TGTGCCAGCAGTTTGGGCGCGACAGGTGATGGCTACGAGCAGTACTTC. Protein: CASSLGATGDGYEQYF.

The gene calls are TRBV9 and TRBJ2-1; TRBD2 is a possible D gene (5 bases). V shed 0 bases and J shed 8 bases, with 9 bases lying between them. The germline V gene has CDR1 SGDLS and CDR2 YYNGEE. CDR3 length equals 13 residues. CDR3 in amino acids: CASSVAGFYEQFF. For the CDR3, the DNA is TGTGCCAGCAGCGTAGCGGGGTTTTATGAGCAGTTCTTC.

This clonotype was found many times. V usage is TRBV20-1 and J usage is TRBJ2-3; unclear D gene. CDR3 length: 14 residues. Trimming stripped 0 bases from V and 2 bases from J, with 9 bases between. CDR1 and CDR2 from the germline V gene are DFQATT and SNEGSKA (reference sequence). The CDR3, as DNA: TGCAGTGCTAGAGATCTCGTCTACACAGATACGCAGTATTTT. This codes for CSARDLVYTDTQYF.

The chain links TRBV12-3 or TRBV12-4 to TRBJ2-7; possibly TRBD1 or TRBD2 for D (5 bases each). This CDR3 comprises 16 residues. V was pared by 3 bases and J by 2 bases, with 17 bases between. CDR3 loop: CASSFPDSEGTYEQYF. DNA for the CDR3: TGTGCCAGCAGTTTCCCTGACAGCGAGGGGACCTACGAGCAGTACTTC.

The table lists this clonotype with a few counts. The chain employs TRBV11-2 and TRBJ1-2; D gene uncertain. This CDR3 is 16 amino acids long. The ends were cut back, 0 bases at V and 4 bases at J, with 15 bases in the middle. Germline lookup yields CDR1 SGHAT and CDR2 FQNNGV. CDR3 in amino acids: CASSLERPEAPYGYTF. For the CDR3, the DNA is TGTGCCAGCAGCTTAGAGAGGCCGGAGGCACCCTATGGCTACACCTTC.

This clonotype was picked up many times. V and J are TRBV5-1 and TRBJ1-1; D is ambiguous. Deletions cut 0 bases from V and 9 bases from J, with 15 bases between. The CDR3 runs 14 residues. Germline V gives CDR1 SGHRS, CDR2 YFSETQ. Here the CDR3 reads CASSLGGRTEKAFF. Written as DNA, the CDR3 is TGCGCCAGCAGCTTGGGGGGTAGGACCGAGAAAGCTTTCTTT.

This clonotype was counted ten times or more. This chain's CDR3 is CASRRGAYNEQFF. The CDR3 DNA sequence: TGTGCCAGCAGACGGGGGGCCTACAATGAGCAGTTCTTC. The chain links TRBV12-3 or TRBV12-4 to TRBJ2-1, with 7 nucleotides matching TRBD2. The CDR3 runs to 13 residues. Unmatched junction bases numbered 1, after V lost 6 bases and J lost 2 bases.

This clonotype came up many times. The chain uses TRBV30 and TRBJ2-2; perhaps TRBD1 as D (6 bases). This CDR3 is 14 amino acids long. The germline V gene has CDR1 GTSNPN and CDR2 SVGIG (reference sequence). Trimming stripped 1 base from V and 6 bases from J, with 12 bases between. The CDR3 nucleotides read TGTGCCTGGAGTGAGGGGGTCGGACCCGGGGAGCTGTTTTTT. It codes for CAWSEGVGPGELFF. Based on the CDR3 plus reference TRBV30 and TRBJ2-2, the full variable domain is SQTIHQWPATLVQPVGSPLSLECTVEGTSNPNLYWYRQAAGRGLQLLFYSVGIGQISSEVPQNLSASRPQDRQFILSSKKLLLSDSGFYLCAWSEGVGPGELFFGEGSRLTVL.

This clonotype was recorded only once. The CDR3 region is CASSYSFGTYNEQFF. The CDR3 DNA reads TGTGCCAGCAGTTACTCCTTCGGGACTTACAATGAGCAGTTCTTC. The chain is built from TRBV6-5 and TRBJ2-1; tentative D call: TRBD2 (6 bases). This CDR3 is 15 amino acids long. The germline CDR1 and CDR2 sequences are MNHEY and SVGAGI. V lost 0 bases to trimming and J lost 4 bases, with 10 bases between them.

This chain links TRBV10-2 with TRBJ1-1; D might be TRBD1 (6 bases). CDR3 length: 15 amino acids. Germline CDR1 reads WSHSY; CDR2 reads SAAADI. V gave up 2 bases and J gave up 2 bases, with 12 bases separating them. The DNA for the CDR3 is TGCGCCAGCAGTGAGCCGGGGGGGCGAAACACTGAAGCTTTCTTT. Its translation: CASSEPGGRNTEAFF.

This clonotype occurred many times. The chain employs TRBV24-1 and TRBJ1-1; D unresolved. CDR1 and CDR2 (germline): KGHDR, SFDVKD. V gave up 3 bases and J gave up 3 bases, with 10 bases separating them. The CDR3 is made up of 14 amino acids. As DNA, the CDR3 is TGTGCCACCAGTGATAATAAAGGGTACACTGAAGCTTTCTTT. Translated, it gives CATSDNKGYTEAFF.

The chain carries TRBV14 and TRBJ1-6, with no clear D. The germline CDR1 and CDR2 sequences are SGHDN and FVKESK. Trimming stripped 1 base from V and 7 bases from J, with 11 bases between. The CDR3 spans 15 residues. CDR3 residues: CASSQVGWRNSPLHF. The CDR3 nucleotides read TGTGCCAGCAGCCAAGTGGGGTGGAGAAATTCACCCCTCCACTTT. The variable domain in full, with the rest retrieved from reference TRBV14 and TRBJ1-6, is EAGVTQFPSHSVIEKGQTVTLRCDPISGHDNLYWYRRVMGKEIKFLLHFVKESKQDESGMPNNRFLAERTGGTYSTLKVQPAELEDSGVYFCASSQVGWRNSPLHFGNGTRLTVT.

The sample holds a few counts of this clonotype. The rearrangement links TRBV6-5 to TRBJ1-6; no firm D call. Per the germline V gene, CDR1 is MNHEY and CDR2 is SVGAGI. V was clipped by 0 bases and J by 9 bases, with 18 bases between them. This CDR3 spans 17 amino acids. Here the CDR3 DNA reads TGTGCCAGCAGTTACTCGATGCCGGTACAGCCATCTTCACCCCTCCACTTT. It yields the protein CASSYSMPVQPSSPLHF.

J is TRBJ1-5 and V is TRBV19; perhaps TRBD1 as D (5 bases). This CDR3 has 18 residues. Per germline, CDR1 LNHDA and CDR2 SQIVND (reference sequence). V dropped 6 bases and J dropped 0 bases, with 21 bases sitting between them. CDR3 region: CASSRGDRFAYSNQPQHF. The CDR3, as DNA: TGTGCCAGTAGCCGAGGGGACCGCTTCGCATATAGCAATCAGCCCCAGCATTTT.

The gene calls are TRBV5-4 and TRBJ1-1, with D uncertain. The CDR3 covers 13 residues. CDR1 and CDR2 (germline): SGHNT, YYREEE (reference sequence). The germline V and J ends were trimmed by 1 base and 10 bases, with 14 bases remaining between them. CDR3 residues: CASSLTRLHGAFF. CDR3 bases: TGTGCCAGCAGCTTGACGCGCTTGCACGGAGCTTTCTTT.

This clonotype was counted a few times. The CDR3 nucleotides are TGCAGTGCTAGAGGTGGGGGTGTAGCCAAAAACATTCAGTACTTC. Encoded protein: CSARGGGVAKNIQYF. The V gene is TRBV20-1, the J gene TRBJ2-4; TRBD1 or TRBD2 may be the D gene (5 bases each). Germline V gene data show CDR1 as DFQATT and CDR2 as SNEGSKA (reference sequence). The CDR3 has 15 amino acids. Trimming took 1 base from V and 0 from J, leaving 10 bases between them.

This clonotype occurred many times. The genes are TRBV18 and TRBJ1-4, with 8 positions matching TRBD1. V dropped 8 bases and J dropped 5; count of bases not matched to a gene: 4. Germline CDR1 is KGHSH and CDR2 is LQKENI. The CDR3 length is 13 residues. CDR3 in amino acids: CASNRGKNEKLFF. The DNA of the CDR3 is TGTGCCAGCAACAGGGGGAAGAATGAAAAACTGTTTTTT. Complete variable domain (other parts from reference TRBV18 and TRBJ1-4): NAGVMQNPRHLVRRRGQEARLRCSPMKGHSHVYWYRQLPEEGLKFMVYLQKENIIDESGMPKERFSAEFPKEGPSILRIQQVVRGDSAAYFCASNRGKNEKLFFGSGTQLSVL.

This clonotype was seen ten or more times. This sequence joins TRBV12-3 or TRBV12-4 and TRBJ1-1, with TRBD1 matching 7 bases. The ends lost 2 bases at V and 4 bases at J; junction bases unmatched: 4. This CDR3 has 14 amino acids. DNA for the CDR3: TGTGCCAGCAGTTTAAGACAGGGCCTCACTGAAGCTTTCTTT. Translated, it gives CASSLRQGLTEAFF.